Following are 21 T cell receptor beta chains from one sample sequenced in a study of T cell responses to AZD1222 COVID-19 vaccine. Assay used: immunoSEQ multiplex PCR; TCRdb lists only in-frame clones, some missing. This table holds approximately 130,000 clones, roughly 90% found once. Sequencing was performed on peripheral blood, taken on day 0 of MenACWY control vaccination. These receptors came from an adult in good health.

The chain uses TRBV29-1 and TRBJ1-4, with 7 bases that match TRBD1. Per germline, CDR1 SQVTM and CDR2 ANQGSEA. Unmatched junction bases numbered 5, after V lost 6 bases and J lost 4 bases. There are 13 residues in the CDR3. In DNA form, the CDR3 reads TGCAGCGTCGGGGGACAGATTAATGAAAAACTGTTTTTT. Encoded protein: CSVGGQINEKLFF.

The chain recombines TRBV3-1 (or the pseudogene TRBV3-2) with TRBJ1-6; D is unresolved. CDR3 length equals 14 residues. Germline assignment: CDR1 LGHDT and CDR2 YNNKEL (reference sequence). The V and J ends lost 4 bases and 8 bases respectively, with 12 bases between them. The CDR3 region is CASSLVAVYSPLHF. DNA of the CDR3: TGTGCCAGCAGCCTGGTAGCGGTTTATTCACCCCTCCACTTT.

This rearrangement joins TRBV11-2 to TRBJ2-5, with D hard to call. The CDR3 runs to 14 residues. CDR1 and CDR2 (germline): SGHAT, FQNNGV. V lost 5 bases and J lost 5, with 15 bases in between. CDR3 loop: CASSPPKGRETQYF. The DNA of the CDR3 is TGTGCCAGCAGCCCTCCGAAGGGTAGGGAGACCCAGTACTTC.

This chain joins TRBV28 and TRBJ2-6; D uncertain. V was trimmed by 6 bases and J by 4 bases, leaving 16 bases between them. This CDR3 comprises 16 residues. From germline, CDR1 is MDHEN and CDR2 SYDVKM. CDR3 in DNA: TGTGCCAGCAGCCTACCCCCGGGCGCCGGGGCCAACGTCCTGACTTTC. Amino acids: CASSLPPGAGANVLTF. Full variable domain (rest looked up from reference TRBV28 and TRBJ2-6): DVKVTQSSRYLVKRTGEKVFLECVQDMDHENMFWYRQDPGLGLRLIYFSYDVKMKEKGDIPEGYSVSREKKERFSLILESASTNQTSMYLCASSLPPGAGANVLTFGAGSRLTVL.

The CDR3 nucleotides are TGTGCCAGCAGCCCCCCGATAGGGGCTATCTACGAGCAGTACTTC. This gives the protein CASSPPIGAIYEQYF. This chain connects TRBV7-9 to TRBJ2-7, with a tentative D call TRBD1 (5 bases). Germline V CDR1 and CDR2: SEHNR, FQNEAQ (reference sequence). This CDR3 is 15 amino acids long. Trimming cost V 5 bases and J 3 bases, with 17 bases left between them.

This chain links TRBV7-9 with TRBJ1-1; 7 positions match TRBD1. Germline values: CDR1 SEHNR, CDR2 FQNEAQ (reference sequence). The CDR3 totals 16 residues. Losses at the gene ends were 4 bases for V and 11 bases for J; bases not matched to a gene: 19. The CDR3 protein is CASSSSDRVDPFRAFF. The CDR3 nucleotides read TGTGCCAGCAGCTCCTCTGACAGGGTGGACCCTTTCAGGGCTTTCTTT.

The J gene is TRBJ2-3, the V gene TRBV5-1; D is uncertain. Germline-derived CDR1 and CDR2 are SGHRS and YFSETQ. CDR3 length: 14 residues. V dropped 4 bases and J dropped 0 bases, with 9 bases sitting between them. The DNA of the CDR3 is TGCGCCAGCAGCGCGGAAACTAGCACAGATACGCAGTATTTT. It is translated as CASSAETSTDTQYF.

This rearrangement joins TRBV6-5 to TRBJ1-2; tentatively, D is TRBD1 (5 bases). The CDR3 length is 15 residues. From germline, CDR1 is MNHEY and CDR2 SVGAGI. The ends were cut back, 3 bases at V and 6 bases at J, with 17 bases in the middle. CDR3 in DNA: TGTGCCAGCAGTTATTGGTCAGGGAAGGCGGATGGCTACACCTTC. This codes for CASSYWSGKADGYTF.

The CDR3 bases are TGTGCCAGCAGCCTAGACAACTACGAGCAGTACTTC. It codes for CASSLDNYEQYF. This chain uses TRBV5-4 with TRBJ2-7, with D unresolved. Germline loops: CDR1 SGHNT, CDR2 YYREEE (reference sequence). The CDR3 length is 12 residues. V shed 4 bases and J shed 3 bases, with 8 bases lying between them. Drawing the rest from reference TRBV5-4 and TRBJ2-7, the complete variable domain is ETGVTQSPTHLIKTRGQQVTLRCSSQSGHNTVSWYQQALGQGPQFIFQYYREEENGRGNFPPRFSGLQFPNYSSELNVNALELDDSALYLCASSLDNYEQYFGPGTRLTVT.

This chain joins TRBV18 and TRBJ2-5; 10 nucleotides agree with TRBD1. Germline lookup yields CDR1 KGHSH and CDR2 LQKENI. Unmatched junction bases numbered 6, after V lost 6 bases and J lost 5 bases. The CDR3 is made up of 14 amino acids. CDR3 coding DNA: TGTGCCAGCTCTCCCGGGACAGGGGTTGAGACCCAGTACTTC. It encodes CASSPGTGVETQYF. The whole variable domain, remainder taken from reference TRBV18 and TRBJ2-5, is NAGVMQNPRHLVRRRGQEARLRCSPMKGHSHVYWYRQLPEEGLKFMVYLQKENIIDESGMPKERFSAEFPKEGPSILRIQQVVRGDSAAYFCASSPGTGVETQYFGPGTRLLVL.

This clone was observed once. DNA for the CDR3: TGTGCCTGGAGGAAGGGAGGCTACACCTTC. It specifies CAWRKGGYTF. J is TRBJ1-2 and V is TRBV30; D is unresolved. Germline CDR1 reads GTSNPN; CDR2 reads SVGIG (reference sequence). V was pared by 3 bases and J by 8 bases, with 7 bases between. This CDR3 contains 10 residues.

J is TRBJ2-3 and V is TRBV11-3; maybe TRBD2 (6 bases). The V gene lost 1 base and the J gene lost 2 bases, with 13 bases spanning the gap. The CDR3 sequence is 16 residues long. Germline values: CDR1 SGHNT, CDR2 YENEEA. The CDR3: CASSLGGGINTDTQYF. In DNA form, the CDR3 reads TGTGCCAGCAGCTTAGGGGGCGGGATTAACACAGATACGCAGTATTTT.

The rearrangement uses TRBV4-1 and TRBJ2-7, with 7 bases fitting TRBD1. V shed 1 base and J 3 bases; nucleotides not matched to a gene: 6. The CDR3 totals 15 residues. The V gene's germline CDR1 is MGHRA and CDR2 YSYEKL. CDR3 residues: CASSQVTGRDYEQYF. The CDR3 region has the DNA TGCGCCAGCAGCCAAGTGACAGGGCGAGACTACGAGCAGTACTTC.

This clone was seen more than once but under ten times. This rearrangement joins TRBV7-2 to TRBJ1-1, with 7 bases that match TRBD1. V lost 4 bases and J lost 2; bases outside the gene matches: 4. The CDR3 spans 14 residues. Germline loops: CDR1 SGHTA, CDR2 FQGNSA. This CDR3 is CASSWGQTNTEAFF. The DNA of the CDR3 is TGTGCCAGCAGCTGGGGACAGACTAACACTGAAGCTTTCTTT.

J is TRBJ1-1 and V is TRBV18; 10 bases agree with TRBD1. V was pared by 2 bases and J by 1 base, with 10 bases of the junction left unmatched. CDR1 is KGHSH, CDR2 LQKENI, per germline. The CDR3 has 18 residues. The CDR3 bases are TGTGCCAGCTCACCAAATCCGGGACAGGGGCCGGGGAACACTGAAGCTTTCTTT. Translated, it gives CASSPNPGQGPGNTEAFF. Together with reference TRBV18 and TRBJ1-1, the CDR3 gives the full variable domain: NAGVMQNPRHLVRRRGQEARLRCSPMKGHSHVYWYRQLPEEGLKFMVYLQKENIIDESGMPKERFSAEFPKEGPSILRIQQVVRGDSAAYFCASSPNPGQGPGNTEAFFGQGTRLTVV.

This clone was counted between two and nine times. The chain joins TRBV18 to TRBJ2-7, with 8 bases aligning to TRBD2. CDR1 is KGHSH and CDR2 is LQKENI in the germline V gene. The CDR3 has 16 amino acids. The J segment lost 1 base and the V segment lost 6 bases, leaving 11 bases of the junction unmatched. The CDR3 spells CASSDRQLAVSYEQYF. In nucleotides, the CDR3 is TGTGCCAGCTCCGATCGGCAACTAGCGGTTTCCTACGAGCAGTACTTC.

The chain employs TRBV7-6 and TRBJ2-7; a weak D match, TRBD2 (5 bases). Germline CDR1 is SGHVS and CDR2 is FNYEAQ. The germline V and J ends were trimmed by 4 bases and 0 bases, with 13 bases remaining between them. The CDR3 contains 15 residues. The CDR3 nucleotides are TGTGCCAGCAGCTCTGGAGCGGTAAGCTCCTACGAGCAGTACTTC. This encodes CASSSGAVSSYEQYF.

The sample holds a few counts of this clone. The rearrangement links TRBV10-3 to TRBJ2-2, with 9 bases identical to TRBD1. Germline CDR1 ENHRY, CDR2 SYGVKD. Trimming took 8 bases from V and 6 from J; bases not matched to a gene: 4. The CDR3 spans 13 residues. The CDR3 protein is CAIWGTGPGELFF. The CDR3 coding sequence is TGTGCCATCTGGGGGACAGGGCCCGGGGAGCTGTTTTTT.

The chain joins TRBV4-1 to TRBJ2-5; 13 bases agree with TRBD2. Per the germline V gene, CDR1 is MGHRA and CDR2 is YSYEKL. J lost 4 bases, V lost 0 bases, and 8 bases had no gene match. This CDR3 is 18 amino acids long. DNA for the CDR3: TGCGCCAGCAGCCAAGATCGAGGACTAGCGGGAGTAGTAGAGACCCAGTACTTC. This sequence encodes CASSQDRGLAGVVETQYF.

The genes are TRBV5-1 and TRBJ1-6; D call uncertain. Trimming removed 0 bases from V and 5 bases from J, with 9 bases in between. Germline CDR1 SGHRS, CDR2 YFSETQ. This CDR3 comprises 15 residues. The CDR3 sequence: CASSLVGQDNSPLHF. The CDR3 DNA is TGCGCCAGCAGCTTGGTTGGGCAGGATAATTCACCCCTCCACTTT.

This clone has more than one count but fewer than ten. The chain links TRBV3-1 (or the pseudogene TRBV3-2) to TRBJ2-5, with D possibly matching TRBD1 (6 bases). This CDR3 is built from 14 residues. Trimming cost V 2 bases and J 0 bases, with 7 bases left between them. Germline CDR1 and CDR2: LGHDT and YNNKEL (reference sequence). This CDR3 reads CASSQRQDQETQYF. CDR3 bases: TGTGCCAGCAGCCAAAGACAGGACCAAGAGACCCAGTACTTC.